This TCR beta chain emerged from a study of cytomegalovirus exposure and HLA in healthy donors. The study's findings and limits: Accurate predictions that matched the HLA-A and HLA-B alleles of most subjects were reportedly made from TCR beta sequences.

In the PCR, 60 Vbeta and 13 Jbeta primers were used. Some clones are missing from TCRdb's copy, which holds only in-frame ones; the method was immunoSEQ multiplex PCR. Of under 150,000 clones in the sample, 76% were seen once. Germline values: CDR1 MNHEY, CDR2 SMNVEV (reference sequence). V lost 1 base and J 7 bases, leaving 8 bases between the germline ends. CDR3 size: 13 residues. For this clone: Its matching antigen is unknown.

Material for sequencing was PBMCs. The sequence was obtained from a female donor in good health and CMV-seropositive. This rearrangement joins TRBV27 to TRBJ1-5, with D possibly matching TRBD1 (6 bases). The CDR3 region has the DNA TGTGCCAGCAGTTTATACAGGGACCAGCCCCAGCATTTT. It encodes CASSLYRDQPQHF.